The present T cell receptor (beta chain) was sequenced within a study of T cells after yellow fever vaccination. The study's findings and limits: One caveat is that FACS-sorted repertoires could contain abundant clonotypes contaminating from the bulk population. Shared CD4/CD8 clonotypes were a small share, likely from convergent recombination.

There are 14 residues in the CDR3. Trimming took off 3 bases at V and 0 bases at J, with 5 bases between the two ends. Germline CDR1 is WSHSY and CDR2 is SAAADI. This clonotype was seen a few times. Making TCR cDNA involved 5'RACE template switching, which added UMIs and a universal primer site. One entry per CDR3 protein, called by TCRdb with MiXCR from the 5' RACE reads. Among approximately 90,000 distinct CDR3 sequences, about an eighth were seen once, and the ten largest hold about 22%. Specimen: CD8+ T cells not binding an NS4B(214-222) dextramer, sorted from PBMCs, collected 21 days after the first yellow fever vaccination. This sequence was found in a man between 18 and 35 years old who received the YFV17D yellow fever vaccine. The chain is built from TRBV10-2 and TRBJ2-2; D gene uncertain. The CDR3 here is CASSDGPNTGELFF. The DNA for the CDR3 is TGCGCCAGCAGTGACGGCCCGAACACCGGGGAGCTGTTTTTT.